What follows are 2 T cell receptor beta chains derived from one specimen sequenced in a study of blood T cell repertoires in COVID-19. Sequencing was performed with immunoSEQ multiplex PCR; in TCRdb, only in-frame clones are kept and a portion is missing. The repertoire has roughly 200,000 clones, around 90% of them found once; the top ten carry around 7%. Sample: peripheral blood. These receptors were obtained from a middle-aged man with acute or convalescent COVID-19.

J is TRBJ1-1 and V is TRBV27; perhaps TRBD1 as D (6 bases). Per the germline V gene, CDR1 is MNHEY and CDR2 is SMNVEV (reference sequence). V dropped 5 bases and J dropped 4 bases, with 11 bases sitting between them. The CDR3 is made up of 13 amino acids. The CDR3 reads CASSVQGSTEAFF. CDR3 DNA sequence: TGTGCCAGCAGTGTACAGGGAAGCACTGAAGCTTTCTTT.

This sequence joins TRBV19 and TRBJ2-2; TRBD1 agrees at 7 bases. Germline V gene sequence: CDR1 LNHDA, CDR2 SQIVND (reference sequence). Germline trimming cut 10 bases from V and 3 bases from J; bases unmatched to any gene: 8. CDR3 length: 14 residues. The CDR3 is CATPTGKDTGELFF. The CDR3 DNA sequence: TGTGCCACCCCGACAGGGAAGGACACCGGGGAGCTGTTTTTT.